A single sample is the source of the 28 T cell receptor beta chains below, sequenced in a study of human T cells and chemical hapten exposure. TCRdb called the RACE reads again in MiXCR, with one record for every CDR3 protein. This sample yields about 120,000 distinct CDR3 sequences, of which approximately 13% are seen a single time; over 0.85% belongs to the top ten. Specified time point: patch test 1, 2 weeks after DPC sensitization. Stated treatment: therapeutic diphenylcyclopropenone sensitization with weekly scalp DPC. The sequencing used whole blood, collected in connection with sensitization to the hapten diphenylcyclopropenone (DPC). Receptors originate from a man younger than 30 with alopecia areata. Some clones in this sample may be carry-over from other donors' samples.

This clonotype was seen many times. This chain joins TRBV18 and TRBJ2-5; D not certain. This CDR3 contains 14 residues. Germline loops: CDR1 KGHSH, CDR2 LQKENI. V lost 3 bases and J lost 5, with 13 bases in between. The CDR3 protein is CASSPAAVGETQYF. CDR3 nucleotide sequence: TGTGCCAGCTCACCTGCGGCAGTAGGCGAGACCCAGTACTTC.

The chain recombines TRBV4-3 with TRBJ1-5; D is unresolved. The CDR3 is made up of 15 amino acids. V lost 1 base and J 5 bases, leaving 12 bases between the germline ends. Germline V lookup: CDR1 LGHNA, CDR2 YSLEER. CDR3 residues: CASSQVTGSDQPQHF. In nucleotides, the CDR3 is TGCGCCAGCAGCCAAGTTACGGGCTCGGATCAGCCCCAGCATTTT.

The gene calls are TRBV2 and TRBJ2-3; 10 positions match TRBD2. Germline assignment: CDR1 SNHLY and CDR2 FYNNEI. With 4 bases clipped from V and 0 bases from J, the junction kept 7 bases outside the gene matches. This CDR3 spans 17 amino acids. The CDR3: CASSVSGGPPSTDTQYF. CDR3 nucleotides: TGTGCCAGCAGTGTTAGCGGGGGGCCCCCTAGCACAGATACGCAGTATTTT.

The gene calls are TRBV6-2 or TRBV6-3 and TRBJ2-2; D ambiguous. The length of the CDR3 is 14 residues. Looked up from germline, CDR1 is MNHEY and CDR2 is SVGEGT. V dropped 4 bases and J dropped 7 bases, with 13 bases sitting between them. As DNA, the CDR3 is TGTGCCAGCAGTTTTTTGGACGGGCACGGGGAGCTGTTTTTT. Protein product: CASSFLDGHGELFF.

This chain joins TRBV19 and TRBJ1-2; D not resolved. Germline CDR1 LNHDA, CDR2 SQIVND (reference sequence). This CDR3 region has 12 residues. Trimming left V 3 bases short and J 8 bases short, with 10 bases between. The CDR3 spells CASSIEGYGYTF. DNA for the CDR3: TGTGCCAGTAGTATTGAGGGATACGGCTACACCTTC.

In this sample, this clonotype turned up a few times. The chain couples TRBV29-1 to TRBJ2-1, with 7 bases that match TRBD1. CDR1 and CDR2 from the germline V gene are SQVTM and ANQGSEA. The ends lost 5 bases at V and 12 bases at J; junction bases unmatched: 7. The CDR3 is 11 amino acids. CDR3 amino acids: CSVTGEWLQFF. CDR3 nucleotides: TGCAGCGTTACAGGGGAGTGGTTGCAGTTCTTC.

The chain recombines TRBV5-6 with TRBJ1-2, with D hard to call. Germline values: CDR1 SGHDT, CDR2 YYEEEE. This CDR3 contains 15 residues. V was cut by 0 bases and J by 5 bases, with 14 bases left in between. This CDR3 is CASSLGSGRLYGYTF. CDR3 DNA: TGTGCCAGCAGCTTGGGGTCTGGACGGCTATATGGCTACACCTTC.

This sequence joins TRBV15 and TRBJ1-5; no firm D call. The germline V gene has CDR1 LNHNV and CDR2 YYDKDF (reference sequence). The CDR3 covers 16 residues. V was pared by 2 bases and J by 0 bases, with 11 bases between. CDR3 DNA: TGTGCCACCAGCAGAACCGCCCTAAATAGCAATCAGCCCCAGCATTTT. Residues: CATSRTALNSNQPQHF.

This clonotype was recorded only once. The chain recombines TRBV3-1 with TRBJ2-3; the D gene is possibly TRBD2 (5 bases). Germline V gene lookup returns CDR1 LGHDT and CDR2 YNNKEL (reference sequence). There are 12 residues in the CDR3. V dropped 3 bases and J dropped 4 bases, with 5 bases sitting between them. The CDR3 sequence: CASSHSADTQYF. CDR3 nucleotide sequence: TGTGCCAGCAGCCATAGCGCAGATACGCAGTATTTT.

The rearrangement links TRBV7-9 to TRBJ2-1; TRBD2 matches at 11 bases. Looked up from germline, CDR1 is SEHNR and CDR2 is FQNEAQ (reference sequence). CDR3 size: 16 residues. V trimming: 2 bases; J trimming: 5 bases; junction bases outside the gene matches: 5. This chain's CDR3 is CASSLSSGGPNNEQFF. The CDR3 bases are TGTGCCAGCAGCTTATCTAGCGGGGGGCCAAACAATGAGCAGTTCTTC.

CDR3 nucleotides: TGTGCCAGCAGCCGGGGAATTCGGACAGGTTTTTACGAGCAGTACTTC. This codes for CASSRGIRTGFYEQYF. The V gene is TRBV11-2, the J gene TRBJ2-7; 7 bases match TRBD1. V dropped 5 bases and J dropped 4; count of bases not matched to a gene: 14. The germline gives CDR1 SGHAT, CDR2 FQNNGV. The CDR3 has 16 residues.

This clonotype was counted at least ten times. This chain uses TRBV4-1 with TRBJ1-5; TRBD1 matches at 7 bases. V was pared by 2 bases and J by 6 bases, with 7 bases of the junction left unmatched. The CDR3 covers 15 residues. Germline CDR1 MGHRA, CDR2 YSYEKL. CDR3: CASSQILAGGQPQHF. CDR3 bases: TGCGCCAGCAGCCAAATCTTAGCAGGGGGTCAGCCCCAGCATTTT.

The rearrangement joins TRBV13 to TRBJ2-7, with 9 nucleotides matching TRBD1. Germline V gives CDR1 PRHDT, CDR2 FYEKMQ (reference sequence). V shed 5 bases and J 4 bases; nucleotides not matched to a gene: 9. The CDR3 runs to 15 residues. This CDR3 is CASSSAGTGKYEQYF. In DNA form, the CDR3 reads TGTGCCAGCAGCAGCGCCGGGACAGGGAAGTACGAGCAGTACTTC.

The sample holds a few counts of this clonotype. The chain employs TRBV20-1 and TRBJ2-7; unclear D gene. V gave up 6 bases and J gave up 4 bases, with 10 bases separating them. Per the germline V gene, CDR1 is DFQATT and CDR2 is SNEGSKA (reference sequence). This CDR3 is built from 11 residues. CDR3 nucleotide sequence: TGCAGTGCCAGAAAGGGTTACGAGCAGTACGTC. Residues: CSARKGYEQYV.

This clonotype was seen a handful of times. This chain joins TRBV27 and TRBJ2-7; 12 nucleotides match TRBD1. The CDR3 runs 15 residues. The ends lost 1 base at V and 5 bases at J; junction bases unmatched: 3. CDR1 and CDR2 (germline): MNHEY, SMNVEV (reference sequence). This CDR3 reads CASSLLGTGGNEQYF. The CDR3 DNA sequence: TGTGCCAGCAGTTTATTGGGGACAGGGGGCAACGAGCAGTACTTC.

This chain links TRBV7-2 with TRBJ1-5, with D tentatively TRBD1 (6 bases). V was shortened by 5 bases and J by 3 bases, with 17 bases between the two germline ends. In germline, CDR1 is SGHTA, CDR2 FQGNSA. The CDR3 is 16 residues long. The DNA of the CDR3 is TGTGCCAGCAGCAAACTCACAGGGCTACTCAATCAGCCCCAGCATTTT. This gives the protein CASSKLTGLLNQPQHF. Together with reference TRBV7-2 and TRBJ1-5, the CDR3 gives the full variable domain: GAGVSQSPSNKVTEKGKDVELRCDPISGHTALYWYRQSLGQGLEFLIYFQGNSAPDKSGLPSDRFSAERTGGSVSTLTIQRTQQEDSAVYLCASSKLTGLLNQPQHFGDGTRLSIL.

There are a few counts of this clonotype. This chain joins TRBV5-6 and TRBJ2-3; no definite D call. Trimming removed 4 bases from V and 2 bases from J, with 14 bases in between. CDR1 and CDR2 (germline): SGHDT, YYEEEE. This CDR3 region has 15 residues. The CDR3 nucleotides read TGTGCCAGCAGCCTGGGTACTGATTTCACAGATACGCAGTATTTT. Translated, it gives CASSLGTDFTDTQYF.

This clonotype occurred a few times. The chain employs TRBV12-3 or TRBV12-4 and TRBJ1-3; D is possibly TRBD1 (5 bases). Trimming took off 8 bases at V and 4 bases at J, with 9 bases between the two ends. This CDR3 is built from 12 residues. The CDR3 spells CASGGDGNTIYF. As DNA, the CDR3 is TGTGCCAGCGGGGGTGACGGAAACACCATATATTTT.

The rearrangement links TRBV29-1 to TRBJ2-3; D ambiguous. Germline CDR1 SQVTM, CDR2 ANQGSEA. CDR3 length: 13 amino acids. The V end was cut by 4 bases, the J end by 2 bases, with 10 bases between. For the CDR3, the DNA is TGCAGCGTTGGAGGCAGATACACAGATACGCAGTATTTT. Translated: CSVGGRYTDTQYF.

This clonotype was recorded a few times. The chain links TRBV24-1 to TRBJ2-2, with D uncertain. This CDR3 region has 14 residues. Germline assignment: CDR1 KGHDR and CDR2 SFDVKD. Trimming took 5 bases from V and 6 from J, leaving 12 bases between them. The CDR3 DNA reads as TGTGCCACCAGTGCTTACGAAAAGGCCGGGGAGCTGTTTTTT. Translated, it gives CATSAYEKAGELFF.

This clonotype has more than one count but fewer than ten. The CDR3 region is CASSFLGGRRANTGELFF. DNA for the CDR3: TGCGCCAGCAGCTTCCTAGGGGGCCGACGAGCGAACACCGGGGAGCTGTTTTTT. The gene calls are TRBV5-1 and TRBJ2-2; 7 bases fit TRBD1. This CDR3 is built from 18 residues. Unmatched junction bases numbered 10, after V lost 2 bases and J lost 0 bases. Germline loops: CDR1 SGHRS, CDR2 YFSETQ.

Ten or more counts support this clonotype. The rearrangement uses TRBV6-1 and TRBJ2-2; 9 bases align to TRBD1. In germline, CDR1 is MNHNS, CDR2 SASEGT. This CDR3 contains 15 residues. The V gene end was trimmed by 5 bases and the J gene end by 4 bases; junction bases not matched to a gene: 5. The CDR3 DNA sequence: TGTGCCAGCAGTTCCGGGACAGGGCCCACCGGGGAGCTGTTTTTT. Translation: CASSSGTGPTGELFF.

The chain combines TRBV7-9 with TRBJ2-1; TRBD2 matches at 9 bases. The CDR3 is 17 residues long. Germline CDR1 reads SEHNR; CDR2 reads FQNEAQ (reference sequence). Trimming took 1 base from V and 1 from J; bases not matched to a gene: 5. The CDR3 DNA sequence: TGTGCCAGCAGCTTAGGAGGACTAGCGCCTTCCTACAATGAGCAGTTCTTC. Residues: CASSLGGLAPSYNEQFF.

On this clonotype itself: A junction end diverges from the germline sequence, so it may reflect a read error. CDR3 coding DNA: TGTGCCAGCAGCATAGCTAAAGCGAACACCGGGGAGCTGTTTTTT. It codes for CASSIAKANTGELFF. This sequence joins TRBV7-6 and TRBJ2-2; D not resolved. The CDR3 extends over 15 amino acids. Germline values: CDR1 SGHVS, CDR2 FNYEAQ.

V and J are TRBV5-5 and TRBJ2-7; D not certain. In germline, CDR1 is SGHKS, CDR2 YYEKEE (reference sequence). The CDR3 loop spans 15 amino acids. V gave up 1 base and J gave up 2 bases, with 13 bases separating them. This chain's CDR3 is CASSLSGGETYEQYF. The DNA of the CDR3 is TGTGCCAGCAGCTTGTCTGGCGGAGAGACCTACGAGCAGTACTTC. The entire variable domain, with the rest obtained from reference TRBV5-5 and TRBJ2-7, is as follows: DAGVTQSPTHLIKTRGQQVTLRCSPISGHKSVSWYQQVLGQGPQFIFQYYEKEERGRGNFPDRFSARQFPNYSSELNVNALLLGDSALYLCASSLSGGETYEQYFGPGTRLTVT.

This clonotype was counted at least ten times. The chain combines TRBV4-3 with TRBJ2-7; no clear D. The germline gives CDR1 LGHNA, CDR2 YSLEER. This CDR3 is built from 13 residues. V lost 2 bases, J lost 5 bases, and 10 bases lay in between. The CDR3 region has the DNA TGCGCCAGCAGCCAATTCAGTTTCGACGAGCAGTACTTC. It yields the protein CASSQFSFDEQYF.

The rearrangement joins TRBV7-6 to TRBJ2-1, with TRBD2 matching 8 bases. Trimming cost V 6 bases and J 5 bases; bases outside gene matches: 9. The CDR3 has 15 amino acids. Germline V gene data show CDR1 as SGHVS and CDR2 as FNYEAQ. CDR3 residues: CASRERRGVDNEQFF. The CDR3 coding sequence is TGTGCCAGCAGGGAACGGCGGGGGGTCGACAATGAGCAGTTCTTC.

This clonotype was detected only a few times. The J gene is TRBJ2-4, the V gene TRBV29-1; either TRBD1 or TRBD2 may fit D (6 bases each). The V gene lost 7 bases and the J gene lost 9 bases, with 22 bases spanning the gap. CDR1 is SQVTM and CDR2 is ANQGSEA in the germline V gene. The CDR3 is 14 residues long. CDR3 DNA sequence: TGCAGCGCCACCTCCACGGGGGCTAGTAGCATTCAGTACTTC. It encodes CSATSTGASSIQYF.